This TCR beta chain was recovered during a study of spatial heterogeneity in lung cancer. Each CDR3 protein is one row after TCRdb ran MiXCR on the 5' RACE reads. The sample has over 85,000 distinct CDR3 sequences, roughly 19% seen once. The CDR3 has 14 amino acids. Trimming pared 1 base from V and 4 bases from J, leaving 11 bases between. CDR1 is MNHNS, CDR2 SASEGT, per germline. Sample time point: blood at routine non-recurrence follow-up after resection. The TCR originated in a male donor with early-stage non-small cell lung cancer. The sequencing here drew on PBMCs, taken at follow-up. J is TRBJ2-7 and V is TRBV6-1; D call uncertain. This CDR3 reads CASSEGVLPYEQYF. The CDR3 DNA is TGTGCCAGCAGTGAAGGAGTTCTCCCGTACGAGCAGTACTTC.